This is a list of T cell receptor beta chains from one sample in a study of blood T cell repertoires in COVID-19. TCRdb's table, derived via immunoSEQ multiplex PCR, lists solely in-frame clones and lacks some. The repertoire has approximately 65,000 clones, around 90% of them found once; the top ten carry 0.4% to 0.55%. Sample: peripheral blood. Receptor source: a man in his fifties or sixties with COVID-19, enrolled during active disease. CDR3s include the opening cysteine and the closing phenylalanine or tryptophan. A D gene is named only where the DNA matches it firmly. Part of the rows lack a size; the others show once, few, many or a class for expanded clones.

TRBJ1-1,-,-,TRBV4-1,TGCGCCAGCAGCCAAGTTCTAAGGGGCCTGGGCACTGAAGCTTTCTTT,CASSQVLRGLGTEAFF
TRBJ1-1,TRBD1,-,TRBV7-2,TGTGCCAGCAGCCCGAGGAGCGGGACAGGGGGGAACACTGAAGCTTTCTTT,CASSPRSGTGGNTEAFF
TRBJ2-7,-,-,TRBV10-3,TGTGCCATCAGTGGGGGTAGGAAGCGGAGCGGAACTTCCTACGAGCAGTACTTC,CAISGGRKRSGTSYEQYF
TRBJ2-1,-,-,TRBV4-2,TGTGCCAGCAGCCAAGAAACGGTAAGCTCCTACAATGAGCAGTTCTTC,CASSQETVSSYNEQFF
TRBJ2-7,TRBD1,-,TRBV19,TGTGCCAGTAGTCCTCCGGGACAGGGTTATTTTAACGAGCAGTACTTC,CASSPPGQGYFNEQYF
TRBJ1-2,-,few,TRBV28,TGTGCCAGCAGTGCCAGACAGGGCTACACCTTC,CASSARQGYTF
TRBJ2-2,-,once,TRBV19,TGTGCCAGTATTACACGGAGCGGGGAGCTGTTTTTT,CASITRSGELFF
TRBJ1-2,TRBD1,-,TRBV28,TGTGCCAGCAGTTCCGGGACAGTCATTTCTAACTATGGCTACACCTTC,CASSSGTVISNYGYTF
TRBJ1-5,-,-,TRBV9,TGTGCCAGCACTCAATTACGTAGATATAGCAATCAGCCCCAGCATTTT,CASTQLRRYSNQPQHF
TRBJ1-4,-,-,TRBV4-2,TGTGCCAGCAGCCAAGCTGTGGAGGGAACTAATGAAAAACTGTTTTTT,CASSQAVEGTNEKLFF
TRBJ2-2,TRBD2,-,TRBV9,TGTGCCAGCAGCGTAGACACGGGAGGGAGGACCGGGGAGCTGTTTTTT,CASSVDTGGRTGELFF
TRBJ1-3,TRBD1,-,TRBV2,TGTGCCAGCACCCAAGACAGGGCAGGTGGAAACACCATATATTTT,CASTQDRAGGNTIYF
TRBJ2-5,-,-,TRBV2,TGTGCCAGCAAGTTGGTCCGGGGAGAGACCCAGTACTTC,CASKLVRGETQYF
TRBJ2-5,TRBD2,-,TRBV28,TGTGCCAGCAGTTCCGCTAGTGGGGCGGGAGTACAAGAGACCCAGTACTTC,CASSSASGAGVQETQYF